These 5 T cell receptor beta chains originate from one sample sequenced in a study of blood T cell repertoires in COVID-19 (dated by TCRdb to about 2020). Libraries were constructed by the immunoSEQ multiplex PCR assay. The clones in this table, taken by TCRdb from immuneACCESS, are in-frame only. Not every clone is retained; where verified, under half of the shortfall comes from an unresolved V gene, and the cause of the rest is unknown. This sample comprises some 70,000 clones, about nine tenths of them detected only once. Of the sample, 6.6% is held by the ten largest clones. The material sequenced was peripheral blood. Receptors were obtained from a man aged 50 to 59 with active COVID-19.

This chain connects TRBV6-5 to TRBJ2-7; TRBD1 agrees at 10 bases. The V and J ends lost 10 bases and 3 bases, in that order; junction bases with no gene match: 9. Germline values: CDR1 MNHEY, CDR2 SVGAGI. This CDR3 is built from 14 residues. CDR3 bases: TGTGCCAACCCCGGGACAGGGGAGATCTACGAGCAGTACTTC. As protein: CANPGTGEIYEQYF.

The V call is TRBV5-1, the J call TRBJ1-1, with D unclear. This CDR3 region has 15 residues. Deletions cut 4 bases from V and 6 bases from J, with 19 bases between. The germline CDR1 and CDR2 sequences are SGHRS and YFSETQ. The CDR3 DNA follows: TGCGCCAGCAGCCCGAATCGCGGGCAGGCGTCTGAAGCTTTCTTT. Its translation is CASSPNRGQASEAFF.

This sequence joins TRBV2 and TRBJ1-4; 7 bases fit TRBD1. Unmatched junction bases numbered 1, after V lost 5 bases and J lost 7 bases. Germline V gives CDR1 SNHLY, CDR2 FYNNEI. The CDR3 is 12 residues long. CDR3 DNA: TGTGCCAGCAGTAACAGGGGTGAAAAACTGTTTTTT. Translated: CASSNRGEKLFF.

CDR3 in DNA: TGTGCCAGCAGCTTAGCGGAGACCCAGTACTTC. Translating it yields CASSLAETQYF. The chain uses TRBV11-2 and TRBJ2-5, with no clear D. Trimming pared 1 base from V and 5 bases from J, leaving 2 bases between. Germline V lookup: CDR1 SGHAT, CDR2 FQNNGV. The CDR3 covers 11 residues. The full variable domain, its missing parts supplied by reference TRBV11-2 and TRBJ2-5, is EAGVAQSPRYKIIEKRQSVAFWCNPISGHATLYWYQQILGQGPKLLIQFQNNGVVDDSQLPKDRFSAERLKGVDSTLKIQPAKLEDSAVYLCASSLAETQYFGPGTRLLVL.

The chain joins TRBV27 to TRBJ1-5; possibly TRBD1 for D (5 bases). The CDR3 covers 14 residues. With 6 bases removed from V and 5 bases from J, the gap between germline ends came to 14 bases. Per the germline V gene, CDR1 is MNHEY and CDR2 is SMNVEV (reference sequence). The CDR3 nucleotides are TGTGCCAGCAGCGGGTCAGGGCCGGATCAGCCCCAGCATTTT. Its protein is CASSGSGPDQPQHF.